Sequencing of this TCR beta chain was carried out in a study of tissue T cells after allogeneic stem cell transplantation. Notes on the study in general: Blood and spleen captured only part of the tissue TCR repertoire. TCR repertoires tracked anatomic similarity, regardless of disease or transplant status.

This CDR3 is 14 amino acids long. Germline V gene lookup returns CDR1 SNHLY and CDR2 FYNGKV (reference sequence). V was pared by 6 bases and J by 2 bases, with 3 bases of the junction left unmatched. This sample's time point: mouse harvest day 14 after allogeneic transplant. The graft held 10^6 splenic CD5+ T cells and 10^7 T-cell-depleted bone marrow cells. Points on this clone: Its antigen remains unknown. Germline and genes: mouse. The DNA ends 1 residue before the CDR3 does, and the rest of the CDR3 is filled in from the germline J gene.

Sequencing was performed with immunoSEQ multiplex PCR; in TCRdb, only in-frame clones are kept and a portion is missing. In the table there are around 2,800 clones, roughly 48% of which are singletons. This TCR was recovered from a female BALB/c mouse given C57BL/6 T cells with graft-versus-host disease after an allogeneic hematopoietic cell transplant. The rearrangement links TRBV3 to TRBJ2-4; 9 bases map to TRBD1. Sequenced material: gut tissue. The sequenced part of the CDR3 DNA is TGTGCCAGCAGTTACAGGGGGCCTCAAAACACCTTGTAC. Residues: CASSYRGPQNTLY. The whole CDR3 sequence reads CASSYRGPQNTLYF.